This paragraph reports one T cell receptor (beta chain). Antigen specificity is unknown. The sample comes from a study of shared clonotypes between healthy human individuals. The study, taken as a whole, reports: Clonotypes that were shared across a handful of donors made up approximately 5% of naive CD4 clonotypes. Owing to a small donor count, the genetic and exposure-history diversity represented was limited. Memory subsets generally showed lower estimated richness than naive subsets.

Produced via immunoSEQ multiplex PCR; TCRdb's table is partial and in-frame only. The sample contains 2 million to 2.5 million clones, 90% to 95% of which appear only once. CDR1 and CDR2 (germline): MDHEN, SYDVKM. V shed 6 bases and J 7 bases; nucleotides not matched to a gene: 8. CDR3 length: 15 amino acids. The TCR sequence derives from a man between 18 and 35 years old in good health. Some clones in this sample may be carry-over from other donors' samples. Sequences were obtained from naive CD4+ T cells from PBMCs. The subset: CD45RA+ positively selected. The rearrangement links TRBV28 to TRBJ1-4, with 10 bases lining up with TRBD1. CDR3 residues: CASRGSGTGAEKLFF. DNA of the CDR3: TGTGCCAGCAGGGGGTCCGGGACAGGGGCTGAAAAACTGTTTTTT.